The 19 T cell receptor beta chains reported below all come from one sample, sequenced in a study of shared clonotypes between healthy human individuals (dated by TCRdb to 2018 to 2020). Library creation used the immunoSEQ multiplex PCR assay. The table comes from immuneACCESS by way of TCRdb, which keeps in-frame sequences with V and J called. Part of the clones is missing from these tables; in studies checked, under half for an unresolved V gene and the rest for unknown reasons. The sample profile shows a few hundred thousand clones; 75% to 80% of them were found once. The ten largest clones take up about 12% of the sample. The sequencing input was PBMCs. The receptors were gathered from a woman aged 40 to 55 in good health. Some clones in this sample may be carry-over from other donors' samples.

The table lists this clone with a count of one. This likely traces to a read error, being one base from a far larger clone. Other DNA sequences in this specimen translate into the identical CDR3. The chain employs TRBV28 and TRBJ1-2, with 8 bases matching TRBD1. Germline CDR1 and CDR2: MDHEN and SYDVKM. J gave up 3 bases and V 4 bases, and 7 bases lay outside the gene matches. This CDR3 has 15 residues. CDR3 loop: CASSSTGGRDYGYTF. The CDR3 nucleotides are TGTGCCAGCAGTTCCACAGGGGGTAGAGACTATGGCTACACCTTC.

The chain employs TRBV19 and TRBJ1-1; D may be TRBD1 (5 bases). The CDR3 runs 16 residues. V was clipped by 7 bases and J by 0 bases, with 18 bases between them. Per germline, CDR1 LNHDA and CDR2 SQIVND (reference sequence). This CDR3 reads CASTHGALGVNTEAFF. For the CDR3, the DNA is TGTGCCAGTACCCACGGTGCCTTAGGGGTGAACACTGAAGCTTTCTTT.

The V gene is TRBV7-9, the J gene TRBJ2-3; either TRBD1 or TRBD2 may fit D (5 bases each). V lost 5 bases, J lost 3 bases, and 21 bases lay in between. Germline CDR1 reads SEHNR; CDR2 reads FQNEAQ (reference sequence). The CDR3 is 17 residues long. The CDR3 spells CASSPPPGLRKTDTQYF. CDR3 nucleotides: TGTGCCAGCAGCCCACCCCCGGGGCTACGAAAGACAGATACGCAGTATTTT.

This CDR3 is CAWSVLVRDTQYF. CDR3 nucleotides: TGTGCCTGGAGTGTCCTAGTTAGAGATACGCAGTATTTT. J is TRBJ2-3 and V is TRBV30; D call uncertain. The CDR3 has 13 residues. The germline V gene has CDR1 GTSNPN and CDR2 SVGIG (reference sequence). Trimming cost V 0 bases and J 5 bases, with 9 bases left between them.

The gene calls are TRBV7-3 and TRBJ2-2, with 7 bases that match TRBD2. This CDR3 is built from 15 residues. The V gene's germline CDR1 is SGHTA and CDR2 FQGTGA. V lost 5 bases to trimming and J lost 2 bases; unmatched junction nucleotides: 5. DNA for the CDR3: TGTGCCAGCAGCCTAGCTAGCGGCAACACCGGGGAGCTGTTTTTT. Its translation is CASSLASGNTGELFF.

This clone was observed a few times. Given a far larger clone just one base away, this is likely a sequencing read error. This rearrangement joins TRBV30 to TRBJ2-7; D might be TRBD1 (6 bases). CDR1 and CDR2 (germline): GTSNPN, SVGIG (reference sequence). This CDR3 region has 12 residues. CDR3 sequence (DNA): TGTGCCGGAACAGGGAATTCCTGCGAGCAGTACTTC. It yields the protein CAGTGNSCEQYF.

The V call is TRBV7-2, the J call TRBJ2-3; TRBD2 aligns across 8 bases. This CDR3 contains 15 residues. Germline-derived CDR1 and CDR2 are SGHTA and FQGNSA. V shed 6 bases, J shed 3 bases, and the junction held 8 bases outside the gene matches. CDR3 amino acids: CASSWTSSYTDTQYF. CDR3 nucleotide sequence: TGTGCCAGCAGTTGGACTAGCTCTTATACAGATACGCAGTATTTT.

V gene TRBV2 combines with J gene TRBJ2-6; the D is unclear. V gave up 7 bases and J gave up 1 base, with 11 bases separating them. This CDR3 contains 15 residues. Germline V CDR1 and CDR2: SNHLY, FYNNEI. The CDR3 reads CASTDGGSGANVLTF. CDR3 bases: TGTGCCAGCACCGACGGTGGATCTGGGGCCAACGTCCTGACTTTC.

Comments on this clone: This sequence is one base from a far larger clone and is likely a read error. The V call is TRBV18, the J call TRBJ2-7, with 9 nucleotides matching TRBD1. J lost 1 base, V lost 8 bases, and 3 bases had no gene match. This CDR3 is 13 amino acids long. The germline V gene has CDR1 KGHSH and CDR2 LQKENI. In DNA, the CDR3 is TGTGCCAGCCCACAGGGGGCTTCCTACGAGCAGTACTTC. Translation gives CASPQGASYEQYF.

Concerning this clone: A far larger clone is just one base off, so this is likely a read error. The identical CDR3 is also encoded by other nucleotide sequences in the sample. The chain carries TRBV5-1 and TRBJ2-2, with 9 bases aligning to TRBD2. The CDR3 totals 15 residues. Germline V gene data show CDR1 as SGHRS and CDR2 as YFSETQ. CDR3 sequence (DNA): TGCGCCAGCAGCTCCATAGCGGGAGTAAACGGGGAACTGTTTTTT. This codes for CASSSIAGVNGELFF.

V and J are TRBV29-1 and TRBJ2-5, with 8 bases fitting TRBD1. CDR1 is SQVTM, CDR2 ANQGSEA, per germline. The length of the CDR3 is 14 residues. The trim removed 2 bases at V and 1 base at J, leaving 3 bases unmatched. The chain's CDR3 is CSVEQGASQETQYF. CDR3 sequence (DNA): TGCAGCGTTGAACAGGGGGCTTCCCAAGAGACCCAGTACTTC. The complete variable domain, with remaining parts taken from reference TRBV29-1 and TRBJ2-5, reads SAVISQKPSRDICQRGTSLTIQCQVDSQVTMMFWYRQQPGQSLTLIATANQGSEATYESGFVIDKFPISRPNLTFSTLTVSNMSPEDSSIYLCSVEQGASQETQYFGPGTRLLVL.

V usage is TRBV7-9 and J usage is TRBJ2-3; 8 nucleotides line up with TRBD1. V trimming: 3 bases; J trimming: 5 bases; junction bases outside the gene matches: 4. This CDR3 has 14 residues. CDR1 and CDR2 (germline): SEHNR, FQNEAQ (reference sequence). CDR3 residues: CASSLGQVQDTQYF. As DNA, the CDR3 is TGTGCCAGCAGCTTGGGACAGGTTCAAGATACGCAGTATTTT.

The rearrangement joins TRBV19 to TRBJ2-7; D possibly corresponds to TRBD1 (6 bases). Germline lookup yields CDR1 LNHDA and CDR2 SQIVND (reference sequence). Trimming stripped 1 base from V and 6 bases from J, with 16 bases between. The CDR3 runs 15 residues. The CDR3 spells CASSIATGSPIEQYF. The CDR3 DNA reads TGTGCCAGTAGTATAGCAACAGGGTCTCCCATCGAGCAGTACTTC. Full variable domain (missing parts from reference TRBV19 and TRBJ2-7): DGGITQSPKYLFRKEGQNVTLSCEQNLNHDAMYWYRQDPGQGLRLIYYSQIVNDFQKGDIAEGYSVSREKKESFPLTVTSAQKNPTAFYLCASSIATGSPIEQYFGPGTRLTVT.

V and J are TRBV18 and TRBJ1-3; possible D gene TRBD1, 5 bases. Germline values: CDR1 KGHSH, CDR2 LQKENI. The CDR3 runs to 16 residues. Trimming stripped 7 bases from V and 0 bases from J, with 16 bases between. The chain's CDR3 is CASFPGGRSSGNTIYF. The CDR3 nucleotides read TGTGCCAGCTTTCCCGGGGGTCGGAGCTCTGGAAACACCATATATTTT.

This chain links TRBV28 with TRBJ1-1; D is possibly TRBD1 (5 bases). V lost 8 bases and J 4 bases, leaving 17 bases between the germline ends. The CDR3 covers 14 residues. CDR1 MDHEN and CDR2 SYDVKM come from the germline V gene. CDR3 region: CASLHTRGGTEAFF. CDR3 bases: TGTGCCAGCCTACATACGAGGGGAGGCACTGAAGCTTTCTTT.

The V and J genes are TRBV5-4 and TRBJ1-5; 8 bases map to TRBD1. Germline-derived CDR1 and CDR2 are SGHNT and YYREEE (reference sequence). J was trimmed by 1 base and V by 1 base; bases with no gene match: 4. This CDR3 is built from 16 residues. CDR3 in amino acids: CASSLYSGGSNQPQHF. The CDR3 DNA sequence: TGTGCCAGCAGCTTGTATTCAGGGGGCAGCAATCAGCCCCAGCATTTT.

The genes are TRBV9 and TRBJ1-1; D ambiguous. The CDR3 has 13 residues. Per the germline V gene, CDR1 is SGDLS and CDR2 is YYNGEE. Trimming left V 3 bases short and J 5 bases short, with 11 bases between. In DNA, the CDR3 is TGTGCCAGCAGCGGGAGGGCGGGGACTGAAGCTTTCTTT. Translating it yields CASSGRAGTEAFF.

Details on this clone: This likely came from a read error, as a far larger clone is one base away. The rearrangement uses TRBV29-1 and TRBJ1-4; D unclear. CDR1 and CDR2 (germline): SQVTM, ANQGSEA. The CDR3 is 13 residues long. The CDR3 is CRVRLTAGEKLFF. The CDR3 nucleotides read TGCAGAGTGCGCTTAACAGCTGGTGAAAAACTGTTTTTT.

The CDR3 loop reads CASSLGPLAGDYEQYF. CDR3 nucleotide sequence: TGTGCCAGCAGCTTAGGACCCCTCGCGGGAGATTACGAGCAGTACTTC. The chain combines TRBV7-9 with TRBJ2-7, with 7 positions matching TRBD2. This CDR3 region has 16 residues. Germline V gene sequence: CDR1 SEHNR, CDR2 FQNEAQ (reference sequence). Trimming took 1 base from V and 4 from J; bases not matched to a gene: 10.